The rows below give T cell receptor beta chains drawn from one sample of a study of neurological immune-mediated disorders. MiXCR, run by TCRdb on the 5' RACE reads, gives a single entry per CDR3 protein. The table includes 45,000 to 55,000 distinct CDR3 sequences, around 3.4% detected once. Sequenced material: PBMCs. The source is a man aged 40-55 years with multiple sclerosis. Both conserved end residues are part of each CDR3. D genes are given only for firm matches. The size of a clone is reported for some rows only, either as once, few or many, or as a class for expanded clones.

d_call	clone_size	v_call	j_call	cdr3_aa	cdr3_nt
TRBD2	many	TRBV5-1	TRBJ2-5	CASSLTLAGPQATQYF	TGCGCCAGCAGCTTAACGCTAGCGGGTCCCCAAGCGACCCAGTACTTC
TRBD1	many	TRBV6-5	TRBJ1-4	CASSYRDSWREKLFF	TGTGCCAGCAGTTACCGGGACAGTTGGCGTGAAAAACTGTTTTTT
.	many	TRBV5-1	TRBJ1-6	CASSSGSGNSPLHF	TGCGCCAGCAGCAGTGGGAGCGGTAATTCACCCCTCCACTTT
.	many	TRBV6-2/TRBV6-3	TRBJ2-4	CASSPGATIQYF	TGTGCCAGCAGTCCAGGAGCAACCATTCAGTACTTC
.	many	TRBV6-5	TRBJ2-7	CASSSPRASSYEQYF	TGTGCCAGCAGTTCCCCCAGGGCATCCTCCTACGAGCAGTACTTC
.	many	TRBV3-1	TRBJ2-3	CASSPQAGGSDTQYF	TGTGCCAGCAGCCCCCAAGCGGGCGGGTCAGATACGCAGTATTTT
.	many	TRBV24-1	TRBJ2-2	CATSDFGARGLAGELFF	TGTGCCACCAGTGATTTTGGAGCACGGGGTCTCGCCGGGGAGCTGTTTTTT
TRBD1	few	TRBV5-5	TRBJ1-2	CASSWGQSKNYGYTF	TGTGCCAGCAGCTGGGGACAGTCTAAAAACTATGGCTACACCTTC
TRBD2	many	TRBV10-3	TRBJ2-7	CAISEGLAGVSEQYF	TGTGCCATCAGTGAGGGACTAGCGGGGGTGAGCGAGCAGTACTTC
.	many	TRBV12-5	TRBJ1-5	CASGHWSGVQPQHF	TGTGCTAGTGGTCATTGGTCAGGGGTTCAGCCCCAGCATTTT
.	many	TRBV7-2	TRBJ1-1	CASSLGRGGHEAFF	TGTGCCAGCAGCTTGGGTCGGGGGGGGCATGAAGCTTTCTTT
.	many	TRBV4-1	TRBJ1-5	CASSQDRGRNNQPQHF	TGCGCCAGCAGCCAAGATCGGGGCAGAAATAATCAGCCCCAGCATTTT
.	many	TRBV10-3	TRBJ2-3	CAISDGRKSTDTQYF	TGTGCCATCAGTGACGGACGGAAGAGCACAGATACGCAGTATTTT
.	many	TRBV3-1	TRBJ2-3	CASSQPGPPQDTQYF	TGTGCCAGCAGCCAACCCGGGCCGCCCCAAGATACGCAGTATTTT
.	many	TRBV25-1	TRBJ2-1	CASSVQDMGEQFF	TGTGCCAGCAGTGTCCAGGATATGGGTGAGCAGTTCTTC
.	many	TRBV15	TRBJ2-1	CATSRGGSSYNEQFF	TGTGCCACCAGCAGAGGGGGGAGCTCCTACAATGAGCAGTTCTTC
.	many	TRBV20-1	TRBJ1-1	CSARTRGNTEAFF	TGCAGTGCTAGGACAAGGGGAAACACTGAAGCTTTCTTT
TRBD2	many	TRBV5-5	TRBJ2-2	CASSIAGVGTGELFF	TGTGCCAGCAGCATAGCGGGGGTAGGAACCGGGGAGCTGTTTTTT
TRBD2	many	TRBV24-1	TRBJ2-1	CATSDPPGLESHEQFF	TGTGCCACCAGTGATCCACCGGGACTAGAAAGCCATGAGCAGTTCTTC
.	many	TRBV10-3	TRBJ1-3	CAISDWGSGNTIYF	TGTGCCATCAGTGATTGGGGTTCTGGAAACACCATATATTTT
TRBD2	many	TRBV20-1	TRBJ2-1	CSARGLAGGPYNEQFF	TGCAGTGCTAGAGGGCTAGCGGGGGGCCCCTACAATGAGCAGTTCTTC
.	many	TRBV20-1	TRBJ2-3	CSARDLRLGTDTQYF	TGCAGTGCTAGAGATCTAAGACTAGGCACAGATACGCAGTATTTT
.	many	TRBV5-1	TRBJ2-7	CASSRRGAEQYF	TGCGCCAGCAGCCGAAGGGGGGCGGAGCAGTACTTC
.	many	TRBV11-2	TRBJ2-5	CASSNDGAGGYQETQYF	TGTGCCAGCAGCAACGATGGGGCAGGCGGGTACCAAGAGACCCAGTACTTC
TRBD2	many	TRBV5-1	TRBJ2-1	CASSLLAGVSYNEQFF	TGCGCCAGCAGCTTATTAGCGGGGGTGTCCTACAATGAGCAGTTCTTC
.	many	TRBV3-1	TRBJ1-1	CASSTQGEAFF	TGTGCCAGCAGCACACAGGGTGAAGCTTTCTTT
.	many	TRBV6-5	TRBJ2-3	CASSYSTGTDTQYF	TGTGCCAGCAGTTACTCCACCGGCACAGATACGCAGTATTTT
.	many	TRBV4-2	TRBJ1-4	CASSQDLEKLFF	TGTGCCAGCAGCCAAGATCTTGAAAAACTGTTTTTT
TRBD2	many	TRBV7-3	TRBJ2-2	CASSLAAVAGGPYTGELFF	TGTGCCAGCAGCTTAGCGGCGGTAGCGGGGGGCCCTTACACCGGGGAGCTGTTTTTT
TRBD2	.	TRBV11-3	TRBJ2-3	CASSVGTSGGADTQYF	TGTGCCAGCAGCGTGGGGACTAGCGGGGGGGCAGATACGCAGTATTTT
.	.	TRBV12-3/TRBV12-4	TRBJ1-6	CASSLLGSDNSPLHF	TGTGCCAGCAGTTTACTCGGTTCCGATAATTCACCCCTCCACTTT
.	many	TRBV5-1	TRBJ2-5	CASSLGGADQETQYF	TGCGCCAGCAGCTTGGGAGGGGCCGACCAAGAGACCCAGTACTTC
.	few	TRBV19	TRBJ2-7	CASTPQARASSYEQYF	TGTGCCAGTACCCCCCAAGCCCGGGCTAGCTCCTACGAGCAGTACTTC
.	many	TRBV2	TRBJ1-5	CASTERALNQPQHF	TGTGCCAGCACAGAACGGGCCCTCAATCAGCCCCAGCATTTT
.	many	TRBV20-1	TRBJ2-2	CSASRQGTRSDTGELFF	TGCAGTGCTAGTCGGCAGGGCACGCGTTCAGACACCGGGGAGCTGTTTTTT
TRBD1	.	TRBV2	TRBJ1-5	CASSGDSDQPQNF	TGTGCCAGCAGTGGGGACAGTGATCAGCCCCAGAATTTT
TRBD2	many	TRBV20-1	TRBJ2-7	CSAPASGGLYEQYF	TGCAGTGCCCCAGCTAGCGGGGGGTTATACGAGCAGTACTTC
.	many	TRBV6-5	TRBJ2-7	CASSYREGHTYEQYF	TGTGCCAGCAGTTACAGAGAAGGGCATACCTACGAGCAGTACTTC
TRBD1	many	TRBV5-1	TRBJ2-2	CASSSQGADTGELFF	TGCGCCAGCAGCTCACAGGGGGCGGACACCGGGGAGCTGTTTTTT
TRBD1	many	TRBV5-1	TRBJ1-3	CASSFRTGDSGNTIYF	TGCGCCAGCAGCTTCCGGACAGGAGACTCTGGAAACACCATATATTTT
.	.	TRBV20-1	TRBJ2-7	CSARAPGRYEQYF	TGCAGTGCTAGAGCCCCGGGGAGGTACGAGCAGTACTTC
.	medium-sized	TRBV20-1	TRBJ1-2	CSAGRTSSNYGYTF	TGCAGTGCTGGGCGGACATCCTCTAACTATGGCTACACCTTC
TRBD1	many	TRBV12-3/TRBV12-4	TRBJ1-5	CASSFTGGFQPQNF	TGTGCCAGCAGTTTTACAGGGGGCTTTCAGCCCCAGAATTTT
.	many	TRBV5-1	TRBJ2-6	CASSLVPSGANVLTF	TGCGCCAGCAGCTTGGTACCGTCTGGGGCCAACGTCCTGACTTTC
.	many	TRBV12-3/TRBV12-4	TRBJ1-6	CASSSRSSYNSPLNF	TGTGCCAGCAGTTCTCGGAGCTCCTATAATTCACCCCTCAACTTT
TRBD1	.	TRBV6-5	TRBJ1-5	CASSSAGGPNQPQNF	TGTGCCAGCAGTTCTGCAGGGGGCCCTAATCAGCCCCAGAATTTT
.	many	TRBV6-6	TRBJ1-5	CASSPASNQPQHF	TGTGCCAGCAGTCCGGCCTCGAACCAGCCCCAGCATTTT
TRBD1	many	TRBV6-5	TRBJ2-3	CASSYGTGSTDTQYF	TGTGCCAGCAGTTATGGGACAGGGAGCACAGATACGCAGTATTTT
.	many	TRBV6-5	TRBJ2-1	CASSYGDTNYNEQFF	TGTGCCAGCAGTTACGGGGACACCAACTACAATGAGCAGTTCTTC
.	many	TRBV12-3/TRBV12-4	TRBJ2-3	CASSQQGATDTQYF	TGTGCCAGCAGTCAACAGGGTGCAACAGATACGCAGTATTTT
.	many	TRBV10-2	TRBJ1-6	CASSGSGSNSPLNF	TGCGCCAGCAGTGGCTCCGGGTCAAATTCACCCCTCAACTTT
.	many	TRBV7-3	TRBJ1-1	CASSLWSGFNTEAFF	TGTGCCAGCAGCTTATGGTCCGGGTTCAACACTGAAGCTTTCTTT
.	.	TRBV19	TRBJ2-2	CASSMGAGELFF	TGTGCCAGTAGTATGGGCGCCGGGGAGCTGTTTTTT
TRBD1	many	TRBV5-1	TRBJ2-7	CASSLGGGFSYEQYF	TGCGCCAGCAGCTTGGGAGGGGGCTTCTCCTACGAGCAGTACTTC